This TCR beta chain was sequenced for a study of blood T cells in healthy people across ages. On the study more broadly: For every two T cells, template switching captured about one barcoded beta molecule.

The second PCR ran about 6 to 11 cycles with a sample-barcoded 5' primer and J-beta primers. The template-switch adaptor was a 5' adaptor with 12 random nucleotides. It tagged each cDNA molecule. MiXCR, applied by TCRdb to the 5' RACE reads, yields one record per CDR3 protein. The sample holds about 900,000 distinct CDR3 sequences, about 48% seen once. The CDR3 is 14 amino acids. CDR1 and CDR2 (germline): MDHEN, SYDVKM. Trimming removed 7 bases from V and 6 bases from J; junction bases left unmatched: 11. Staff drew approximately 9.7 milliliters of peripheral blood from each donor. The chain carries TRBV28 and TRBJ2-7; 8 bases are a match to TRBD2. Sequenced sample: blood. The TCR comes from a man aged 30-40 years in good health. The CDR3 region is CASIGGGSLLEQYF. The CDR3 coding sequence is TGTGCCAGCATCGGGGGGGGCTCTTTACTCGAGCAGTACTTC.